This TCR beta chain derives from a study of blood T cells in healthy people across ages. Turning to the study itself: About one barcoded TCR beta cDNA was captured per two T cells.

As regards this clonotype: Antigen specificity is unknown.

CDR3 length: 13 residues. Deletions cut 3 bases from V and 0 bases from J, with 7 bases between. Germline-derived CDR1 and CDR2 are DFQATT and SNEGSKA (reference sequence). With a J-beta primer mix and a sample-barcoded 5' primer, a second PCR ran 7 to 11 cycles. MiXCR, applied by TCRdb to the 5' RACE reads, yields one record per CDR3 protein. The sample consists of 850,000 to 1,300,000 distinct CDR3 sequences, over 35% of them appearing once. Study observations and caveats: Measured against age, TCR beta diversity per million T cells decreased in a roughly linear manner. Conclusively comparing naive with antigen-experienced cells was impossible with unsorted PBMCs. Donor CMV infection status was unknown, possibly confounding age-related changes in expanded clonotypes.

The sample was blood. The chain joins TRBV20-1 to TRBJ2-3; no clear D gene. The TCR sequence derives from a woman aged 55 to 70 in good health. The CDR3 nucleotides read TGCAGTGCTAGCCCTGTTAGCACAGATACGCAGTATTTT. Protein sequence: CSASPVSTDTQYF.